The clone carrying this TCR beta chain was detected once. As yet, its antigen is unknown. The data were obtained in a study of vaccination effects on CD4 cells after COVID-19. General study findings and limits: Marked clonal contraction of infection- and vaccine-induced clones was seen late after vaccination.

CDR3 size: 13 residues. The V and J ends lost 6 bases and 1 base respectively, with 7 bases between them. Germline lookup yields CDR1 MNHEY and CDR2 SVGAGI. Measured with immunoSEQ multiplex PCR; TCRdb has only the in-frame clones, and not every one. This table holds tens of thousands of clones, around 74% found once. Antigen-specific CD4+ T cells were expanded (with viral peptide pools) by the ViraFEST assay ahead of sequencing. Subsequent to 10 days of culture, CD4+ T cells were isolated. Participants were vaccinated with two doses of either the BNT162b2 or mRNA-1273 vaccine. Every well housed about 1.8 million PBMC, which grew in culture alongside about 9.9 IU/ml IL-2 and about 10 ug/ml peptides. Half the medium was swapped for IL-2 medium on days 3 and 7.

This sequence joins TRBV6-5 and TRBJ1-5; D gene ambiguous. The receptor's source is a human donor who received a COVID-19 vaccine. The sample consisted of CD4+ T cells from PBMCs cultured with HCoV-OC43 spike peptides, taken after COVID-19 vaccination. Subset denoted: HCoV-OC43 spike overlapping peptide pool stimulation. CDR3 residues: CASRPDSNQPQHF. The CDR3 region has the DNA TGTGCCAGCAGGCCGGACAGCAATCAGCCCCAGCATTTT.